Described below is a single T cell receptor beta chain sequence and its context. Its matching antigen is unknown. The V gene's germline CDR1 is KGHSH and CDR2 LQKENI. V was shortened by 3 bases and J by 0 bases, with 9 bases between the two germline ends. The CDR3 is made up of 14 amino acids. These data come from a study of regulatory T cells in long-lasting Graves disease. Study-wide findings and caveats: There was favoring of TRBV28, TRBJ1-2 and TRBJ2-5 in persistent disease.

TCR beta libraries were built with iRepertoire HTBI primers and Arm-PCR of CDR3 regions. Using its own MiXCR run on the multiplex PCR reads, TCRdb lists one record per CDR3 protein. The table includes more than 650,000 distinct CDR3 sequences, around 32% detected once. Time point: persistent/refractory GD, antithyroid drugs over 5 years with positive TRAb. Extracted PBMC RNA gave rise to the TCR library. The sequenced sample was peripheral blood mononuclear cells (PBMCs), obtained when the disease was refractory, from a patient treated with antithyroid drugs. The chain uses TRBV18 and TRBJ2-7, with D unclear. The TCR originated in a female donor with Graves disease. The CDR3 protein is CASSPIQTSYEQYF. CDR3 sequence (DNA): TGTGCCAGCTCACCGATACAGACCTCCTACGAGCAGTACTTC.